Given below is one TCR beta chain in context. Libraries were prepared by immunoSEQ multiplex PCR; TCRdb keeps only in-frame clonotypes and omits some of them. The sample includes around 340,000 clones, around 89% seen only once; the top ten take around 6.1%. The data originate from a study of Ad26.COV2.S vaccination and SARS-CoV-2 variants. As for the study in general: Donor had been placed in the Ad26.COV2.S arm of the COV1001 trial.

CDR3 length: 11 amino acids. Trimming shortened V by 4 bases and J by 8 bases, and 7 bases separated the two germline ends. CDR1 is SGHDN, CDR2 FVKESK, per germline. The treatment was: around 19 received Ad26.COV2.S at low or high dose, single or two shots; about 5 received placebo; per-sample allocation not given. On day 63 after the first injection, vaccine and placebo recipients gave samples. This receptor was identified in a person aged 18-60 years who received the Ad26.COV2.S COVID-19 vaccine or a placebo. This chain joins TRBV14 and TRBJ2-3; D uncertain. The sequences come from peripheral blood, collected in a trial of Ad26.COV2.S vaccine versus placebo. CDR3 amino acids: CASSLGVTQYF. For the CDR3, the DNA is TGTGCCAGCAGCCTTGGGGTTACGCAGTATTTT.